One sample yielded the 18 T cell receptor beta chains listed below, sequenced in a study of blood T cell repertoires in COVID-19. Assay: immunoSEQ multiplex PCR; the TCRdb copy retains only in-frame clones and omits some. Seen here are some 280,000 clones, around four fifths observed once, and the top ten hold 4.1%. Sequencing was done on a sample of peripheral blood. Every receptor here comes from a woman between 50 and 59 years old with active or convalescent COVID-19.

V is TRBV7-6 and J is TRBJ2-2; 7 bases agree with TRBD2. CDR3 size: 15 residues. J was trimmed by 5 bases and V by 1 base; bases with no gene match: 4. CDR1 SGHVS and CDR2 FNYEAQ come from the germline V gene. CDR3 region: CASSLVRSGTGELFF. For the CDR3, the DNA is TGTGCCAGCAGCTTAGTTCGTAGCGGGACCGGGGAGCTGTTTTTT. The entire variable domain, with the rest obtained from reference TRBV7-6 and TRBJ2-2, is as follows: GAGVSQSPRYKVTKRGQDVALRCDPISGHVSLYWYRQALGQGPEFLTYFNYEAQQDKSGLPNDRFSAERPEGSISTLTIQRTEQRDSAMYRCASSLVRSGTGELFFGEGSRLTVL.

The CDR3: CASSWAGDRGHYEQYF. CDR3 nucleotides: TGTGCCAGCAGCTGGGCTGGAGACAGGGGGCACTACGAGCAGTACTTC. The chain joins TRBV5-5 to TRBJ2-7; the match to TRBD1 covers 10 bases. CDR3 length equals 16 residues. Germline V gives CDR1 SGHKS, CDR2 YYEKEE (reference sequence). Trimming removed 3 bases from V and 3 bases from J; junction bases left unmatched: 9.

This chain uses TRBV5-1 with TRBJ1-2; D may be TRBD1 (5 bases). Germline V gene sequence: CDR1 SGHRS, CDR2 YFSETQ. The CDR3 spans 15 residues. V was pared by 4 bases and J by 4 bases, with 17 bases between. CDR3 protein: CASSPGDSLGYGYTF. Written as DNA, the CDR3 is TGCGCCAGCAGCCCGGGAGACAGTCTTGGCTATGGCTACACCTTC.

V and J are TRBV18 and TRBJ2-1; TRBD2 might be the D (7 bases). With 1 base removed from V and 8 bases from J, the gap between germline ends came to 12 bases. The germline V gene encodes CDR1 KGHSH and CDR2 LQKENI. The length of the CDR3 is 14 residues. The CDR3, as DNA: TGTGCCAGCTCACCACGGGGGGGGCTAGATGAGCAGTTCTTC. Protein: CASSPRGGLDEQFF.

The rearrangement links TRBV14 to TRBJ1-2, with 9 nucleotides matching TRBD1. V gave up 1 base and J gave up 4 bases; unmatched junction bases: 4. This CDR3 is built from 15 residues. CDR1 and CDR2 (germline): SGHDN, FVKESK. The CDR3 nucleotides are TGTGCCAGCAGCCAAGGGACAGGGGTCGGCTATGGCTACACCTTC. It encodes CASSQGTGVGYGYTF.

This clone appeared a single time. The V and J genes are TRBV11-3 and TRBJ2-7; no definite D call. V was cut by 1 base and J by 3 bases, with 4 bases left in between. The V gene's germline CDR1 is SGHNT and CDR2 YENEEA. CDR3 length: 12 residues. The CDR3 DNA reads TGTGCCAGCAGCTTAGGGCTCTACGAGCAGTACTTC. Its translation is CASSLGLYEQYF.

Comments on this clone: The same CDR3 arises from other DNA sequences in this sample as well. This chain links TRBV3-1 (or the pseudogene TRBV3-2) with TRBJ2-2; TRBD1 might be the D (6 bases). V shed 1 base and J shed 6 bases, with 6 bases lying between them. CDR1 LGHDT and CDR2 YNNKEL come from the germline V gene (reference sequence). The CDR3 has 13 residues. In DNA, the CDR3 is TGTGCCAGCAGCCAAGGGGGGCCCGGGGAGCTGTTTTTT. This encodes CASSQGGPGELFF.

The chain has TRBV7-3 and TRBJ2-3; TRBD2 matches 15 bases. Germline-derived CDR1 and CDR2 are SGHTA and FQGTGA. V was clipped by 5 bases and J by 6 bases; unmatched bases: 9. The length of the CDR3 is 17 residues. The CDR3 DNA reads as TGTGCCAGCAGCGGACCTAGGGGGACTAGCGGGAGGGATACGCAGTATTTT. It codes for CASSGPRGTSGRDTQYF.

This clone was recorded once. The chain couples TRBV27 to TRBJ2-1; perhaps TRBD2 as D (5 bases). The V end was cut by 0 bases, the J end by 6 bases, with 9 bases between. Germline V gene lookup returns CDR1 MNHEY and CDR2 SMNVEV (reference sequence). The CDR3 covers 14 residues. CDR3 sequence reads: CASSLSGVSNEQFF. The CDR3 bases are TGTGCCAGCAGTTTATCGGGAGTTAGCAATGAGCAGTTCTTC.

This clone was observed a single time. The rearrangement uses TRBV7-6 and TRBJ2-1, with 9 positions matching TRBD2. The V gene end was trimmed by 6 bases and the J gene end by 6 bases; junction bases not matched to a gene: 9. This CDR3 has 15 amino acids. Germline V gives CDR1 SGHVS, CDR2 FNYEAQ. CDR3: CASSEPGLAGNEQFF. The CDR3 DNA follows: TGTGCCAGCAGTGAACCGGGACTAGCTGGCAATGAGCAGTTCTTC.

The chain has TRBV24-1 and TRBJ1-2; D possibly corresponds to TRBD1 (6 bases). This CDR3 spans 13 amino acids. With 3 bases removed from V and 5 bases from J, the gap between germline ends came to 9 bases. Germline loops: CDR1 KGHDR, CDR2 SFDVKD. The CDR3 sequence: CATSDEGGYGYTF. CDR3 DNA sequence: TGTGCCACCAGTGATGAGGGGGGGTATGGCTACACCTTC.

The chain is built from TRBV3-1 (or the pseudogene TRBV3-2) and TRBJ2-7, with D possibly TRBD1 on 6 matching bases. The CDR3 has 14 residues. Germline CDR1 LGHDT, CDR2 YNNKEL (reference sequence). Between the trimmed V and J ends, which lost 0 bases and 7 bases, there was a span of 13 bases. DNA for the CDR3: TGTGCCAGCAGCCAAGATCCAGGGGTGGGAGAGCAGTACTTC. Its translation is CASSQDPGVGEQYF.

The V and J genes are TRBV7-9 and TRBJ1-1, with a tentative D call TRBD1 (5 bases). The CDR3 runs 17 residues. In germline, CDR1 is SEHNR, CDR2 FQNEAQ (reference sequence). Trimming shortened V by 0 bases and J by 0 bases, and 14 bases separated the two germline ends. CDR3 loop: CASSLAGRVRLNTEAFF. The DNA of the CDR3 is TGTGCCAGCAGCTTAGCTGGCAGGGTGAGGCTGAACACTGAAGCTTTCTTT.

The chain carries TRBV6-5 and TRBJ2-7; TRBD2 might be the D (6 bases). This CDR3 has 13 residues. V lost 2 bases, J lost 7 bases, and 12 bases lay in between. Germline V gene lookup returns CDR1 MNHEY and CDR2 SVGAGI. The CDR3 loop is CASSYPGTGEQYF. The CDR3 region has the DNA TGTGCCAGCAGTTACCCGGGGACTGGGGAGCAGTACTTC.

V and J are TRBV28 and TRBJ1-3; 8 bases are a match to TRBD1. The germline gives CDR1 MDHEN, CDR2 SYDVKM. The length of the CDR3 is 16 residues. V lost 3 bases, J lost 1 base, and 5 bases stayed unmatched. The CDR3 sequence is CASSFRQGASGNTIYF. CDR3 nucleotide sequence: TGTGCCAGCAGTTTCCGGCAGGGGGCTTCTGGAAACACCATATATTTT.

CDR3 protein: CASSFSEVPLAFF. DNA of the CDR3: TGTGCCAGCAGCTTTTCTGAGGTTCCTTTGGCTTTCTTT. The V and J genes are TRBV7-9 and TRBJ1-1; D unclear. CDR3 length: 13 amino acids. The germline V gene encodes CDR1 SEHNR and CDR2 FQNEAQ (reference sequence). The germline V and J ends were trimmed by 3 bases and 11 bases, with 16 bases remaining between them.

The gene calls are TRBV28 and TRBJ2-7; 10 nucleotides agree with TRBD1. Germline V gives CDR1 MDHEN, CDR2 SYDVKM. The CDR3 runs to 16 residues. V was pared by 3 bases and J by 5 bases, with 10 bases of the junction left unmatched. CDR3 DNA: TGTGCCAGCAGTTTGGGGACCGGGACAGGGGTGCACGAGCAGTACTTC. This gives the protein CASSLGTGTGVHEQYF.

This clone was seen a handful of times. The chain joins TRBV5-1 to TRBJ2-5, with D possibly TRBD1 on 5 matching bases. The CDR3 spans 15 residues. V lost 1 base and J 5 bases, leaving 15 bases between the germline ends. The germline CDR1 and CDR2 sequences are SGHRS and YFSETQ. As DNA, the CDR3 is TGCGCCAGCAGCTTGAACAAAGGGGCTTGGGAGACCCAGTACTTC. It is translated as CASSLNKGAWETQYF.